Listed here are 10 T cell receptor beta chains from one sample, sequenced in a study of post-analysis software for immune sequencing data. Their recognized antigens are unknown. Sequencing libraries made from TCR beta cDNA carried unique molecular identifiers. Using its own MiXCR run on the PCR reads, TCRdb lists one record per CDR3 protein. The data hold approximately 660,000 distinct CDR3 sequences, with approximately 60% observed a single time. General study points: About 5 TRBV segments were significantly more frequent in patients than in controls. TRBV5-6, TRBV5-1 and TRBV20-1 were among these segments.

Sample: blood. Receptors were obtained from a girl between 2 and 10 years old with multiple sclerosis.

This clonotype was seen a handful of times. This chain uses TRBV6-2 or TRBV6-3 with TRBJ2-6; TRBD2 matches at 10 bases. V trimming: 4 bases; J trimming: 0 bases; junction bases outside the gene matches: 0. The CDR3 has 16 residues. The germline gives CDR1 MNHEY, CDR2 SVGEGT. CDR3 region: CASSSSGGSGANVLTF. The CDR3 coding sequence is TGTGCCAGCAGTTCTAGCGGGGGCTCTGGGGCCAACGTCCTGACTTTC.

V usage is TRBV2 and J usage is TRBJ2-5; 8 bases map to TRBD1. Trimming took 6 bases from V and 3 from J; bases not matched to a gene: 6. There are 14 residues in the CDR3. From germline, CDR1 is SNHLY and CDR2 FYNNEI. CDR3 amino acids: CASSAETGEETQYF. In nucleotides, the CDR3 is TGTGCCAGCAGCGCAGAGACAGGGGAAGAGACCCAGTACTTC.

J is TRBJ2-5 and V is TRBV2; D is unresolved. The CDR3 runs to 12 residues. Deletions cut 4 bases from V and 3 bases from J, with 6 bases between. CDR1 SNHLY and CDR2 FYNNEI come from the germline V gene. The CDR3 sequence: CASSVAEETQYF. CDR3 nucleotides: TGTGCCAGCAGTGTGGCGGAAGAGACCCAGTACTTC.

The V call is TRBV20-1, the J call TRBJ1-2, with 8 positions matching TRBD1. The germline V gene has CDR1 DFQATT and CDR2 SNEGSKA (reference sequence). The CDR3 loop spans 15 amino acids. Unmatched junction bases numbered 10, after V lost 2 bases and J lost 5 bases. CDR3 DNA sequence: TGCAGTGCTAGATCTCCGGGACAGGTTTTTTATGGCTACACCTTC. Translated, it gives CSARSPGQVFYGYTF.

The CDR3 DNA follows: TGCGCCAGCAGCCGCAGCGGGGGGGTAGGAGGGGCCAACGTCCTGACTTTC. Protein product: CASSRSGGVGGANVLTF. This chain uses TRBV5-1 with TRBJ2-6; TRBD2 agrees at 10 bases. This CDR3 is 17 amino acids long. J lost 4 bases, V lost 4 bases, and 8 bases had no gene match. Germline V gene lookup returns CDR1 SGHRS and CDR2 YFSETQ.

This chain uses TRBV20-1 with TRBJ2-5; possibly TRBD1 for D (5 bases). Gene TRBJ2-7 matches the end of the DNA better, so the J call may be wrong. The CDR3 is made up of 15 amino acids. CDR1 and CDR2 (germline): DFQATT, SNEGSKA (reference sequence). In DNA form, the CDR3 reads TGCAGTGCAGGGGCCCGGGTGGCTCTATCTTACGAGCAGTACTTC. Translating gives CSAGARVALSYEQYF.

This clonotype was seen once. J is TRBJ1-2 and V is TRBV10-3; TRBD1 matches 11 bases. CDR1 and CDR2 from the germline V gene are ENHRY and SYGVKD. Trimming took 4 bases from V and 5 from J; bases not matched to a gene: 6. The CDR3 has 15 residues. CDR3 residues: CAISAPGTGGYGYTF. The CDR3 coding sequence is TGTGCCATCAGTGCGCCCGGGACAGGGGGTTATGGCTACACCTTC.

The J gene is TRBJ1-1, the V gene TRBV7-9; D is uncertain. The germline V gene encodes CDR1 SEHNR and CDR2 FQNEAQ (reference sequence). The V end lost 6 bases, the J end lost 4 bases, and 18 bases lay between the germline ends. There are 15 residues in the CDR3. The CDR3 nucleotides are TGTGCCAGCAGTTCAAGTCCCGGTGGGGTCACTGAAGCTTTCTTT. The encoded protein is CASSSSPGGVTEAFF.

The rearrangement links TRBV6-1 to TRBJ1-5; the D gene is possibly TRBD1 (5 bases). Trimming left V 2 bases short and J 4 bases short, with 9 bases between. The germline V gene has CDR1 MNHNS and CDR2 SASEGT. This CDR3 has 14 amino acids. DNA for the CDR3: TGTGCCAGCAGTGAATGGGGGGAGAATCAGCCCCAGCATTTT. Amino acid sequence: CASSEWGENQPQHF.

This clonotype was observed a handful of times. This chain uses TRBV29-1 with TRBJ1-3; D unclear. V was cut by 4 bases and J by 0 bases, with 19 bases left in between. Germline-derived CDR1 and CDR2 are SQVTM and ANQGSEA. The CDR3 has 17 residues. CDR3 coding DNA: TGCAGCGTTGCTTCCACGGATCCACCATCCTCTGGAAACACCATATATTTT. This codes for CSVASTDPPSSGNTIYF.